One and the same sample provided the 25 T cell receptor beta chains below, sequenced in a study of regulatory T cells in long-lasting Graves disease. Through Arm-PCR of CDR3 regions and iRepertoire HTBI primers, TCR beta libraries were built. TCRdb independently ran MiXCR on the multiplex PCR reads; one entry per CDR3 protein. The profile shows roughly 400,000 distinct CDR3 sequences, approximately 22% of them singletons. Regarding time point: persistent/refractory GD, antithyroid drugs over 5 years with positive TRAb. Generation of the TCR library employed RNA extracted from PBMCs. The input for sequencing was peripheral blood mononuclear cells (PBMCs), taken when the disease was refractory, from a patient treated with antithyroid drugs. The receptors originated from a female donor with Graves disease.

This clonotype occurred once. The chain recombines TRBV25-1 with TRBJ1-3; TRBD1 might be the D (6 bases). Trimming removed 7 bases at V and 4 bases at J, with 11 bases between. Germline V gives CDR1 MGHDK, CDR2 SYGVNS. The CDR3 is made up of 13 amino acids. The CDR3 DNA sequence: TGTGCCAGCACATGGGGGCTAGGAAACACCATATATTTT. Translated, it gives CASTWGLGNTIYF. The variable domain in full, completed from reference TRBV25-1 and TRBJ1-3, reads EADIYQTPRYLVIGTGKKITLECSQTMGHDKMYWYQQDPGMELHLIHYSYGVNSTEKGDLSSESTVSRIRTEHFPLTLESARPSHTSQYLCASTWGLGNTIYFGEGSWLTVV.

This clonotype was seen ten or more times. This chain connects TRBV10-2 to TRBJ1-5, with 9 bases fitting TRBD1. Germline V gene sequence: CDR1 WSHSY, CDR2 SAAADI. The J segment lost 4 bases and the V segment lost 2 bases, leaving 3 bases of the junction unmatched. The CDR3 totals 15 residues. The chain's CDR3 is CASSEPDRGNQPQHF. Written as DNA, the CDR3 is TGCGCCAGCAGTGAGCCGGACAGGGGTAATCAGCCCCAGCATTTT.

The table lists this clonotype with many counts. The CDR3 nucleotides read TGTGCCAGCAGTGTAGGGGGATTCGACTATGGCTACACCTTC. This encodes CASSVGGFDYGYTF. The V gene is TRBV2, the J gene TRBJ1-2, with D possibly being TRBD1 (6 bases). Germline V CDR1 and CDR2: SNHLY, FYNNEI. V was trimmed by 4 bases and J by 3 bases, leaving 12 bases between them. The CDR3 runs 14 residues. The complete variable domain, with remaining parts taken from reference TRBV2 and TRBJ1-2, reads EPEVTQTPSHQVTQMGQEVILRCVPISNHLYFYWYRQILGQKVEFLVSFYNNEISEKSEIFDDQFSVERPDGSNFTLKIRSTKLEDSAMYFCASSVGGFDYGYTFGSGTRLTVV.

This clonotype was detected ten times or more. V gene TRBV28 combines with J gene TRBJ1-3, with 11 positions matching TRBD1. The CDR3 spans 16 residues. Germline assignment: CDR1 MDHEN and CDR2 SYDVKM. After removal of 4 bases from V and 4 bases from J, the junction contained 6 bases not matched to a gene. The CDR3 nucleotides are TGTGCCAGCAGTTCCATGGACAGGGGGCAAGGAAACACCATATATTTT. Its translation is CASSSMDRGQGNTIYF.

Only a few counts were recorded for this clonotype. This rearrangement joins TRBV7-2 to TRBJ2-7, with 9 bases fitting TRBD2. The germline CDR1 and CDR2 sequences are SGHTA and FQGNSA. Germline trimming cut 3 bases from V and 0 bases from J; bases unmatched to any gene: 12. The CDR3 runs to 18 residues. The CDR3 protein is CASSLRAGGSGSSYEQYF. Here the CDR3 DNA reads TGTGCCAGCAGCTTGAGAGCGGGGGGTAGCGGGTCCTCCTACGAGCAGTACTTC.

A few counts support this clonotype. The chain carries TRBV28 and TRBJ2-4, with D unresolved. Germline-derived CDR1 and CDR2 are MDHEN and SYDVKM. The V gene lost 4 bases and the J gene lost 0 bases, with 10 bases spanning the gap. The CDR3 is 15 residues long. CDR3 sequence reads: CASSYGKQAKNIQYF. The CDR3 coding sequence is TGTGCCAGCAGTTACGGAAAACAAGCCAAAAACATTCAGTACTTC. Full variable domain (outside the CDR3, taken from reference TRBV28 and TRBJ2-4): DVKVTQSSRYLVKRTGEKVFLECVQDMDHENMFWYRQDPGLGLRLIYFSYDVKMKEKGDIPEGYSVSREKKERFSLILESASTNQTSMYLCASSYGKQAKNIQYFGAGTRLSVL.

This clonotype was detected ten times or more. The J gene is TRBJ2-5, the V gene TRBV9; 7 bases match TRBD2. Germline CDR1 and CDR2: SGDLS and YYNGEE. Trimming at V came to 3 bases and at J to 2 bases, leaving 4 bases not matched to a gene. The CDR3 length is 14 residues. The CDR3 region has the DNA TGTGCCAGCAGCGGCTCGGGACTACAAGAGACCCAGTACTTC. The encoded protein is CASSGSGLQETQYF.

A remark on this clonotype: At one end, the junction sequence differs from germline, possibly due to a read error. The chain has TRBV3-1 and TRBJ2-5; 9 nucleotides line up with TRBD2. The CDR3 runs 16 residues. CDR1 LGHDT and CDR2 YNNKEL come from the germline V gene (reference sequence). This chain's CDR3 is CASSQVYRLAASVVSF. In nucleotides, the CDR3 is TGTGCCAGCAGCCAAGTATATCGACTAGCGGCCAGTGTTGTAAGTTTC.

Worth noting for this clonotype: Since a much larger clone is just one base distant, this may be a read error. This chain uses TRBV9 with TRBJ1-2, with TRBD1 as a possible D gene (6 bases). Looked up from germline, CDR1 is SGDLS and CDR2 is YYNGEE. Deletions cut 5 bases from V and 5 bases from J, with 13 bases between. The CDR3 contains 13 residues. Written as DNA, the CDR3 is TGTGCCAGCAGGGGGACAACTCTTTATGGCTACACCTTC. Amino acids: CASRGTTLYGYTF.

This clonotype was counted many times. V is TRBV12-3 or TRBV12-4 and J is TRBJ2-7, with 7 bases that match TRBD1. The CDR3 is 15 residues long. After removal of 3 bases from V and 5 bases from J, the junction contained 10 bases not matched to a gene. The CDR3 sequence is CASSFPSSRGNEQYF. The CDR3 bases are TGTGCCAGCAGTTTCCCCAGTAGCAGGGGGAACGAGCAGTACTTC.

There are many counts of this clonotype. The V call is TRBV3-1, the J call TRBJ1-1; tentative D call: TRBD1 (5 bases). V was clipped by 1 base and J by 0 bases, with 9 bases between them. Germline CDR1 and CDR2: LGHDT and YNNKEL (reference sequence). The CDR3 consists of 15 residues. The CDR3 is CASSQARGMNTEAFF. The DNA of the CDR3 is TGTGCCAGCAGCCAAGCTAGGGGAATGAACACTGAAGCTTTCTTT.

The chain links TRBV30 to TRBJ2-5; 7 bases fit TRBD1. Losses at the gene ends were 4 bases for V and 5 bases for J; bases not matched to a gene: 4. Germline-derived CDR1 and CDR2 are GTSNPN and SVGIG (reference sequence). The CDR3 is 12 residues long. For the CDR3, the DNA is TGTGCCTGGAACCGACAGGGTGAGACCCAGTACTTC. Encoded protein: CAWNRQGETQYF.

Comments on this clonotype: A read error may account for a junction end that differs from germline. The chain joins TRBV7-3 to TRBJ2-2; the D gene is possibly TRBD2 (6 bases). Germline V lookup: CDR1 SGHTA, CDR2 FQGTGA. This CDR3 has 16 residues. CDR3 region: CASSLGAGSLTGGLFF. The DNA for the CDR3 is TGTGCCAGCAGCTTAGGGGCGGGGTCGCTCACCGGGGGGCTGTTTTTT.

Many counts were recorded for this clonotype. V and J are TRBV2 and TRBJ2-7; D is tentatively TRBD1 or TRBD2 (5 bases each). The V end was cut by 10 bases, the J end by 1 base, with 23 bases between. Per the germline V gene, CDR1 is SNHLY and CDR2 is FYNNEI. The CDR3 contains 16 residues. CDR3 nucleotides: TGTGCCACCTCGACTCCCGGGACCCAGACTTCCTACGAGCAGTACTTC. It codes for CATSTPGTQTSYEQYF.

This clonotype occurred many times. This chain joins TRBV20-1 and TRBJ2-7; 7 bases map to TRBD1. The V gene's germline CDR1 is DFQATT and CDR2 SNEGSKA (reference sequence). This CDR3 is built from 14 residues. The V segment lost 6 bases and the J segment 3 bases; nucleotides outside the gene matches: 11. The CDR3 is CSATRQGIGYEQYF. The CDR3 coding sequence is TGCAGTGCGACCCGACAGGGAATAGGCTACGAGCAGTACTTC.

In its sample, this clonotype was seen many times. V usage is TRBV3-1 and J usage is TRBJ2-5; 8 positions match TRBD2. V dropped 1 base and J dropped 4; count of bases not matched to a gene: 11. The CDR3 is 17 residues long. CDR1 LGHDT and CDR2 YNNKEL come from the germline V gene (reference sequence). The CDR3 here is CASSQVVGSGVGETQYF. The DNA for the CDR3 is TGTGCCAGCAGCCAAGTTGTTGGTAGCGGGGTGGGAGAGACCCAGTACTTC.

This clonotype was observed at least ten times. The chain combines TRBV2 with TRBJ2-7; no definite D call. Germline V gives CDR1 SNHLY, CDR2 FYNNEI. This CDR3 has 11 residues. The V gene lost 4 bases and the J gene lost 6 bases, with 7 bases spanning the gap. The CDR3 sequence: CASSVVVEQYF. The CDR3 region has the DNA TGTGCCAGCAGTGTAGTGGTCGAGCAGTACTTC.

This clonotype has ten or more counts. The chain combines TRBV3-1 with TRBJ1-1, with a tentative D call TRBD1 (6 bases). Germline V lookup: CDR1 LGHDT, CDR2 YNNKEL (reference sequence). The CDR3 has 16 amino acids. V was trimmed by 4 bases and J by 3 bases, leaving 18 bases between them. CDR3 loop: CASSPNFGGRDTEAFF. The CDR3 coding sequence is TGTGCCAGCAGCCCGAACTTTGGGGGGCGCGACACTGAAGCTTTCTTT.

This clonotype was recorded a few times. The chain joins TRBV28 to TRBJ2-1; TRBD2 matches 7 bases. Unmatched junction bases numbered 12, after V lost 6 bases and J lost 7 bases. Germline values: CDR1 MDHEN, CDR2 SYDVKM. CDR3 size: 15 residues. The CDR3 sequence is CASRNWAGEANEQFF. CDR3 bases: TGTGCCAGCAGGAACTGGGCGGGAGAGGCAAATGAGCAGTTCTTC.

This clonotype was counted many times. A read error may be the cause here, since a much bigger clone is one base away. The chain has TRBV3-1 and TRBJ2-7; possible D gene TRBD1, 6 bases. The V end lost 6 bases, the J end lost 3 bases, and 9 bases lay between the germline ends. CDR3 length equals 12 residues. Germline values: CDR1 LGHDT, CDR2 YNNKEL (reference sequence). The chain's CDR3 is CASSRTDYEQYF. CDR3 sequence (DNA): TGTGCCAGCAGTCGGACAGACTACGAGCAGTACTTC.

The V call is TRBV6-1, the J call TRBJ1-5; D not resolved. Trimming shortened V by 1 base and J by 3 bases, and 13 bases separated the two germline ends. Per germline, CDR1 MNHNS and CDR2 SASEGT. There are 16 residues in the CDR3. For the CDR3, the DNA is TGTGCCAGCAGTGAAGAGGCATCCGCTACCAATCAGCCCCAGCATTTT. Translating gives CASSEEASATNQPQHF.

The sample holds a few counts of this clonotype. In this CDR3 the conserved last residue, phenylalanine or tryptophan, is missing, so a read error is likely. V is TRBV5-5 and J is TRBJ2-7; maybe TRBD1 (6 bases). The length of the CDR3 is 12 residues. Germline-derived CDR1 and CDR2 are SGHKS and YYEKEE (reference sequence). The V end was cut by 4 bases, the J end by 4 bases, with 9 bases between. The CDR3, as DNA: TGTGCCAGCAGCGTTCAGGGGTACGAGCAGTACCTC. This codes for CASSVQGYEQYL.

This clonotype was counted many times. The V and J genes are TRBV6-1 and TRBJ1-5; the D is unclear. Deletions cut 1 base from V and 2 bases from J, with 12 bases between. This CDR3 is 16 amino acids long. Germline values: CDR1 MNHNS, CDR2 SASEGT. The CDR3: CASSEVRSSGNQPQHF. The CDR3 DNA reads as TGTGCCAGCAGTGAAGTAAGGTCTTCGGGCAATCAGCCCCAGCATTTT.

The chain recombines TRBV3-1 with TRBJ1-2, with D unresolved. The CDR3 is 14 residues long. Germline CDR1 LGHDT, CDR2 YNNKEL (reference sequence). Trimming shortened V by 1 base and J by 7 bases, and 13 bases separated the two germline ends. As DNA, the CDR3 is TGTGCCAGCAGCCAAGGGGGATCGGGAGTTGGCTACACCTTC. It specifies CASSQGGSGVGYTF.

The chain recombines TRBV30 with TRBJ2-2; D tentatively fits TRBD1 or TRBD2 (5 bases each). The CDR3 spans 14 residues. Trimming stripped 7 bases from V and 4 bases from J, with 16 bases between. CDR1 is GTSNPN and CDR2 is SVGIG in the germline V gene (reference sequence). The CDR3 reads CAFSGGGGTGELFF. CDR3 bases: TGTGCCTTCTCGGGTGGGGGTGGCACCGGGGAGCTGTTTTTT.